This T cell receptor beta chain was sequenced in a study of cytomegalovirus exposure and HLA in healthy donors. The wider study: From 150 million to 200 million T cells, an earlier analysis saw 120 million or so unique TCR beta sequences.

Primers: 60 Vbeta forward and 13 Jbeta reverse. Sequenced by immunoSEQ multiplex PCR; TCRdb stores in-frame clones only, minus some. There are approximately 130,000 clones in the sample; over 60% occur only once, and approximately 1.8% lies in the top ten. For this clone: Its antigen is currently unknown.

General study points: In a later analysis, TCR beta V- and J-gene trimming showed a link to a missense DCLRE1C variant.

The CDR3 loop spans 15 amino acids. The V gene end was trimmed by 2 bases and the J gene end by 3 bases; junction bases not matched to a gene: 1. Germline V gene lookup returns CDR1 SGHTA and CDR2 FQGTGA. J is TRBJ2-1 and V is TRBV7-3, with 10 bases identical to TRBD2. The clonotype was recovered from a female donor in good health and CMV-seropositive. Sequencing was carried out using PBMCs. The CDR3 DNA follows: TGTGCCAGCAGCTTATCTAGCGGGAGCTACAATGAGCAGTTCTTC. Translating gives CASSLSSGSYNEQFF.